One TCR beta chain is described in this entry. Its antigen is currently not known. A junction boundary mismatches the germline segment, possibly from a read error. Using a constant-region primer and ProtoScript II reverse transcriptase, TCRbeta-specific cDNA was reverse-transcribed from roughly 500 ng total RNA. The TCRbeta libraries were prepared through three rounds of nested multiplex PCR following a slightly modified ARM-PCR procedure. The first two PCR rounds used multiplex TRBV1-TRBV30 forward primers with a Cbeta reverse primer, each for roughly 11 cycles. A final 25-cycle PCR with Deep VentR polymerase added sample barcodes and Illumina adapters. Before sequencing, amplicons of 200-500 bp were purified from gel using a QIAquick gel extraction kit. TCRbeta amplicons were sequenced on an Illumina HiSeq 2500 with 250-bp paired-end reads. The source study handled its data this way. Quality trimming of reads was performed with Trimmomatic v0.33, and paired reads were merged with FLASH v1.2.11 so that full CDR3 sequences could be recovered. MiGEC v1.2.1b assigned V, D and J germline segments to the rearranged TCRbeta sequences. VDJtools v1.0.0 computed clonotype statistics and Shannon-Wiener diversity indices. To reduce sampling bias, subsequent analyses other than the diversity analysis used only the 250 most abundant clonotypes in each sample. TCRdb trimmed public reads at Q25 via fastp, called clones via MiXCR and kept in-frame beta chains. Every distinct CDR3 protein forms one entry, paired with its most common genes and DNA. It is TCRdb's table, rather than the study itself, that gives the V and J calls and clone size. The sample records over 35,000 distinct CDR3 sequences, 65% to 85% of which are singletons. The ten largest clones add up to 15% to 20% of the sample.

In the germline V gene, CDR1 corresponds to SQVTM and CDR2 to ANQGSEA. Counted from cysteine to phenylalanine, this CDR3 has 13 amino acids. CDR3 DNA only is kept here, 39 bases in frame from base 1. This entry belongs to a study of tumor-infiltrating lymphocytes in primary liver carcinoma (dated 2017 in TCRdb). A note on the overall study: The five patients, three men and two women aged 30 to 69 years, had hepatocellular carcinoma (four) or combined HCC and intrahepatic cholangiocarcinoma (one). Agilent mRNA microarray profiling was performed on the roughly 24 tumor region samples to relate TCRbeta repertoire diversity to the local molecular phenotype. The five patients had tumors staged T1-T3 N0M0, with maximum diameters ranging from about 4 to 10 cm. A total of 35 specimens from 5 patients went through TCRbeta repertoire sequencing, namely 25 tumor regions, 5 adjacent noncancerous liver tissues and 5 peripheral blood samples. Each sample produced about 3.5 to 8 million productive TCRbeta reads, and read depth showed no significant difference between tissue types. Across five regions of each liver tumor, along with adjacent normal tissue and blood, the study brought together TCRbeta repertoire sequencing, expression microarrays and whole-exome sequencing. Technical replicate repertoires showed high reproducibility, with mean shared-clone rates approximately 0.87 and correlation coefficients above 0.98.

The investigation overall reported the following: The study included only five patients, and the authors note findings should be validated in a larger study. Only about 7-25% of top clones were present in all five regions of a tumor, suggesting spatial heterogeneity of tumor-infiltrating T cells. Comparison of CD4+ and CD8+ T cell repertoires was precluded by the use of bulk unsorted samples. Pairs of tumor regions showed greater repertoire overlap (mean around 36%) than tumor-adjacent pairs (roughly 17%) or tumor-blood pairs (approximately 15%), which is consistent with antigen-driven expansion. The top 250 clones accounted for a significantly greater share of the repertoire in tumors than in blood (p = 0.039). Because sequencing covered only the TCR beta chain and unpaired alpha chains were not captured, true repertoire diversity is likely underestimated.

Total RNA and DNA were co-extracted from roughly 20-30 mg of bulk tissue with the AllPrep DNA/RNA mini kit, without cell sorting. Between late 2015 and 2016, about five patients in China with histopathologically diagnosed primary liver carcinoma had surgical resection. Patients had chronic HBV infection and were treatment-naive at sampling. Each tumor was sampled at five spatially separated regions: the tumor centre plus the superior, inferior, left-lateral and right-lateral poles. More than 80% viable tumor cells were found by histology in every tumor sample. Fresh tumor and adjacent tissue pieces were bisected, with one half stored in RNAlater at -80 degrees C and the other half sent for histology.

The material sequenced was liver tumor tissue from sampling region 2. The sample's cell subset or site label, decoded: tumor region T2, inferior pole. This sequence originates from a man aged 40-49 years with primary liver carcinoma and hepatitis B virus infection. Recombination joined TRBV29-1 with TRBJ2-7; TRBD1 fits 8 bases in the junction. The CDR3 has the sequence CSVEGQGTTEQYF. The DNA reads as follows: TGCAGCGTTGAAGGACAGGGGACAACTGAGCAATACTTC.